What follows are 12 T cell receptor beta chains derived from one specimen sequenced in a study of blood T cell repertoires in COVID-19. Some clones are missing from TCRdb's copy, which holds only in-frame ones; the method was immunoSEQ multiplex PCR. This table has over 85,000 clones, roughly 88% appearing once. Sequenced input: peripheral blood. The receptor source for this set is a man in his 60s with acute or convalescent COVID-19.

The chain recombines TRBV7-9 with TRBJ1-2; TRBD1 matches 7 bases. Germline V gene data show CDR1 as SEHNR and CDR2 as FQNEAQ (reference sequence). The CDR3 spans 15 residues. V trimming: 2 bases; J trimming: 6 bases; junction bases outside the gene matches: 9. The CDR3 DNA reads TGTGCCAGCAGCTTAAGGGGTCCCACAGGGGATGGCTACACCTTC. It yields the protein CASSLRGPTGDGYTF.

As DNA, the CDR3 is TGTGCCAGCAGCCAAGATCCAGGGGGTAGCAATCAGCCCCAGCATTTT. It yields the protein CASSQDPGGSNQPQHF. The rearrangement uses TRBV3-1 (or the pseudogene TRBV3-2) and TRBJ1-5; 7 bases align to TRBD1. Germline trimming cut 0 bases from V and 0 bases from J; bases unmatched to any gene: 2. CDR3 length: 16 amino acids. Looked up from germline, CDR1 is LGHDT and CDR2 is YNNKEL (reference sequence).

The chain has TRBV9 and TRBJ1-2; 8 bases align to TRBD1. Germline V gives CDR1 SGDLS, CDR2 YYNGEE. The CDR3 totals 13 residues. V lost 4 bases, J lost 12 bases, and 11 bases stayed unmatched. The CDR3 protein is CASSSRTGQVHTF. The CDR3 DNA reads as TGTGCCAGCAGCTCCCGGACAGGGCAAGTTCACACCTTC. The whole variable domain, filled in from reference TRBV9 and TRBJ1-2, reads DSGVTQTPKHLITATGQRVTLRCSPRSGDLSVYWYQQSLDQGLQFLIQYYNGEERAKGNILERFSAQQFPDLHSELNLSSLELGDSALYFCASSSRTGQVHTFGSGTRLTVV.

This chain uses TRBV5-8 with TRBJ2-5, with D perhaps matching TRBD2 (6 bases). The CDR3 sequence is 16 residues long. The V gene's germline CDR1 is SGHTS and CDR2 YDEGEE. The V and J ends lost 1 base and 0 bases respectively, with 13 bases between them. CDR3 DNA sequence: TGTGCCAGCAGCTTGTGGGGGGAGAGGTACCAAGAGACCCAGTACTTC. It codes for CASSLWGERYQETQYF.

This clone was counted only a few times. V gene TRBV7-9 combines with J gene TRBJ1-2; 10 nucleotides match TRBD1. The V gene's germline CDR1 is SEHNR and CDR2 FQNEAQ (reference sequence). V dropped 5 bases and J dropped 8; count of bases not matched to a gene: 11. This CDR3 is built from 15 residues. The CDR3 spells CASSLTPGTGDGYTF. The DNA of the CDR3 is TGTGCCAGCAGCCTAACCCCCGGGACAGGGGACGGCTACACCTTC.

This clone was recorded once. This rearrangement joins TRBV15 to TRBJ1-1, with 8 nucleotides matching TRBD1. The V gene end was trimmed by 1 base and the J gene end by 7 bases; junction bases not matched to a gene: 2. The germline V gene has CDR1 LNHNV and CDR2 YYDKDF (reference sequence). The CDR3 contains 13 residues. CDR3 amino acids: CATSRGGTGEAFF. The CDR3 DNA follows: TGTGCCACCAGCAGAGGGGGGACAGGTGAAGCTTTCTTT.

The V call is TRBV9, the J call TRBJ2-5; 16 positions agree with TRBD2. Germline V gene data show CDR1 as SGDLS and CDR2 as YYNGEE. After removal of 4 bases from V and 4 bases from J, the junction contained 7 bases not matched to a gene. The length of the CDR3 is 17 residues. The CDR3: CASSPGTSGGAIETQYF. The CDR3 DNA sequence: TGTGCCAGCAGCCCCGGGACTAGCGGGGGGGCGATAGAGACCCAGTACTTC.

The V call is TRBV11-2, the J call TRBJ2-2; a weak D match, TRBD1 (6 bases). The ends were cut back, 1 base at V and 6 bases at J, with 12 bases in the middle. This CDR3 contains 15 residues. Germline V CDR1 and CDR2: SGHAT, FQNNGV. CDR3 sequence: CASSLVTGIAGELFF. CDR3 nucleotides: TGTGCCAGCAGCTTAGTCACAGGGATAGCCGGGGAGCTGTTTTTT.

The V call is TRBV3-1 (or the pseudogene TRBV3-2), the J call TRBJ2-5; TRBD2 matches at 12 bases. The V gene end was trimmed by 0 bases and the J gene end by 4 bases; junction bases not matched to a gene: 18. Germline V CDR1 and CDR2: LGHDT, YNNKEL (reference sequence). This CDR3 region has 21 residues. The CDR3 region is CASSQDMVDGLAGGIGETQYF. In DNA form, the CDR3 reads TGTGCCAGCAGCCAAGATATGGTAGACGGGCTAGCGGGGGGGATCGGAGAGACCCAGTACTTC.

The genes are TRBV20-1 and TRBJ2-7, with a possible D match to TRBD2 (5 bases). With 6 bases removed from V and 2 bases from J, the gap between germline ends came to 8 bases. From germline, CDR1 is DFQATT and CDR2 SNEGSKA (reference sequence). The CDR3 extends over 11 amino acids. The DNA for the CDR3 is TGCAGTGCAGGACTCACCTACGAGCAGTACTTC. Encoded protein: CSAGLTYEQYF.

The chain uses TRBV6-1 and TRBJ1-5; no firm D call. This CDR3 is 14 amino acids long. CDR1 is MNHNS and CDR2 is SASEGT in the germline V gene. The V gene lost 2 bases and the J gene lost 0 bases, with 5 bases spanning the gap. The CDR3 bases are TGTGCCAGCAGTGAAACACATAGCAATCAGCCCCAGCATTTT. It codes for CASSETHSNQPQHF.

In its sample, this clone was seen once. The rearrangement links TRBV4-3 to TRBJ1-2; D is possibly TRBD1 (5 bases). The germline gives CDR1 LGHNA, CDR2 YSLEER. The CDR3 sequence is 14 residues long. Trimming cost V 0 bases and J 4 bases, with 9 bases left between them. CDR3 sequence: CASSQDPTVYGYTF. The CDR3 DNA sequence: TGCGCCAGCAGCCAAGATCCGACAGTCTATGGCTACACCTTC.